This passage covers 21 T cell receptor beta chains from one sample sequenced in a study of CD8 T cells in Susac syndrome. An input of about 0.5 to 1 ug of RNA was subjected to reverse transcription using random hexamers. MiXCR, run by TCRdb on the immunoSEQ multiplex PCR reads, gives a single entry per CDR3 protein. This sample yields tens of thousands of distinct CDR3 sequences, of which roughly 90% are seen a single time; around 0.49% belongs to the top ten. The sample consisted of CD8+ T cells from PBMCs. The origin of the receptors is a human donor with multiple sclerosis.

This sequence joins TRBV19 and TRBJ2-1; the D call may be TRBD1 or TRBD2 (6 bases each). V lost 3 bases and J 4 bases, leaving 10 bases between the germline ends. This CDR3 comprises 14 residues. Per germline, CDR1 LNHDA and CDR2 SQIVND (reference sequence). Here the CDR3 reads CASSIGGQYNEQFF. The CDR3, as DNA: TGTGCCAGTAGTATCGGGGGCCAGTACAATGAGCAGTTCTTC.

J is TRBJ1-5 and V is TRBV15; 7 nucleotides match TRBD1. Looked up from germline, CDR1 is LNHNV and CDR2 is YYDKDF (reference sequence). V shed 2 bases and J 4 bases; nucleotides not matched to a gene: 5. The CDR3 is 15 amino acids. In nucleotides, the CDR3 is TGTGCCACCAGCAGATCGACAGGGAGTAATCAGCCCCAGCATTTT. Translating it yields CATSRSTGSNQPQHF.

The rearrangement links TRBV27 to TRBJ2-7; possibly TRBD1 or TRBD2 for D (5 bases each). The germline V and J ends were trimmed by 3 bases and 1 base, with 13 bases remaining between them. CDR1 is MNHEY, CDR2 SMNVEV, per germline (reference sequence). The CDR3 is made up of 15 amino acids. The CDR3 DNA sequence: TGTGCCAGCAGTTTGGAAGGGGACGGTTCCTACGAGCAGTACTTC. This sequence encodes CASSLEGDGSYEQYF.

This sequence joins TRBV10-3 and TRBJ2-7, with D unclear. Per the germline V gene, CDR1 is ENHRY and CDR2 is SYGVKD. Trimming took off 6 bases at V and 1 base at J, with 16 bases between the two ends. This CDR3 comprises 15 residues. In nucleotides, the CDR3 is TGTGCCATCAGAGAGGTTTCGACGTGGTCCTACGAGCAGTACTTC. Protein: CAIREVSTWSYEQYF.

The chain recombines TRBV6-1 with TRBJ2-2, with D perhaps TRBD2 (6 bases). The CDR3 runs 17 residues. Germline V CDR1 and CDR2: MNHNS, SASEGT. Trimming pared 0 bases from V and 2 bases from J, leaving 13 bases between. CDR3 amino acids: CASSEAIGGANTGELFF. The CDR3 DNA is TGTGCCAGCAGTGAAGCAATCGGCGGGGCTAACACCGGGGAGCTGTTTTTT.

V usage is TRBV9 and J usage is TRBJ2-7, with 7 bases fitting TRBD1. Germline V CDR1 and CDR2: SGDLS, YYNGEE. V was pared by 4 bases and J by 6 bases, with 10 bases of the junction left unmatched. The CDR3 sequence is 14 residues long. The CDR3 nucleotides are TGTGCCAGCAGCCCCCGTGCGACAGGGTTCGAGCAGTACTTC. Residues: CASSPRATGFEQYF.

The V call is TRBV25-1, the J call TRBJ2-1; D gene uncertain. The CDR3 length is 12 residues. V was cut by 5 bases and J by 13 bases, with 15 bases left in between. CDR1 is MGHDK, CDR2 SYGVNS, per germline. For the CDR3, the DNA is TGTGCCAGCAGTCAGAAGGGAAAGGAACAGTTCTTC. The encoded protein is CASSQKGKEQFF.

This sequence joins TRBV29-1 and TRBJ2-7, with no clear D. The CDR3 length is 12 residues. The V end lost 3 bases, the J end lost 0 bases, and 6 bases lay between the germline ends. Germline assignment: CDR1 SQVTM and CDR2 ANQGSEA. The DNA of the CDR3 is TGCAGCGTTGAGGGCAGCTCCTACGAGCAGTACTTC. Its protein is CSVEGSSYEQYF.

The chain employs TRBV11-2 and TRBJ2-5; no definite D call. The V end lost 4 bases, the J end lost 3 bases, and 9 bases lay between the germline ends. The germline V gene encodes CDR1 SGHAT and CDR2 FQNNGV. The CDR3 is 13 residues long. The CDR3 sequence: CASSSSLEETQYF. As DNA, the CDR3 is TGTGCCAGCAGCTCCTCCCTCGAAGAGACCCAGTACTTC.

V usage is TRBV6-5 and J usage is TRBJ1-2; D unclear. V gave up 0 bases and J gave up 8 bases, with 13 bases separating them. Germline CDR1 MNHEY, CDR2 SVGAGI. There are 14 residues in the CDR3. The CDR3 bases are TGTGCCAGCAGTTACTCACCCTCCAGGCACGGCTACACCTTC. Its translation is CASSYSPSRHGYTF.

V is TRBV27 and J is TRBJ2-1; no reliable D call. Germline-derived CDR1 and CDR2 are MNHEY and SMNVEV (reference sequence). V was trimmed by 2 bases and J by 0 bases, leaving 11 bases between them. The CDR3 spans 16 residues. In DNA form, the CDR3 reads TGTGCCAGCAGTTTAATCACGGCGAGCTCCTACAATGAGCAGTTCTTC. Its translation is CASSLITASSYNEQFF.

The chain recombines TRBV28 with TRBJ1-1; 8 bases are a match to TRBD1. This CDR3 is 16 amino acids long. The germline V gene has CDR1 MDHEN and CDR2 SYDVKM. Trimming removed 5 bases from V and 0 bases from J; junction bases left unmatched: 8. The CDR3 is CASSPGQGYMNTEAFF. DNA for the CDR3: TGTGCCAGCAGTCCCGGACAGGGCTACATGAACACTGAAGCTTTCTTT.

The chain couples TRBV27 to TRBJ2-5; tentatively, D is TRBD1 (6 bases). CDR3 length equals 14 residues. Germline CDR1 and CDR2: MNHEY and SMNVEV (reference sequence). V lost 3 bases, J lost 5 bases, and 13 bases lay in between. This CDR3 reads CASSFQGPGETQYF. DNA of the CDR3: TGTGCCAGCAGTTTCCAGGGGCCGGGGGAGACCCAGTACTTC.

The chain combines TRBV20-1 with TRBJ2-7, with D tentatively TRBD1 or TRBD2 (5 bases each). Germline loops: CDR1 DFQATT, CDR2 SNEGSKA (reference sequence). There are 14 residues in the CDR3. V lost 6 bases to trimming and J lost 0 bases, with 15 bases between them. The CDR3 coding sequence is TGCAGTGCGAGGGGCAGCGATAACTCCTACGAGCAGTACTTC. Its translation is CSARGSDNSYEQYF.

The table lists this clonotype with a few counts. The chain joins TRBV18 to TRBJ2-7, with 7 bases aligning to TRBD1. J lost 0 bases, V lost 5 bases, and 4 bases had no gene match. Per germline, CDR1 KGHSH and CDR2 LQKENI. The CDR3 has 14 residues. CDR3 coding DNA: TGTGCCAGCTCAATGACAGGGAACTCCTACGAGCAGTACTTC. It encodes CASSMTGNSYEQYF.

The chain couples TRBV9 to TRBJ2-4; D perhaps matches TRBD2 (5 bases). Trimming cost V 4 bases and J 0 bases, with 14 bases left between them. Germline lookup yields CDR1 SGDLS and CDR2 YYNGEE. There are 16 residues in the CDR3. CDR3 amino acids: CASSPREQLAKNIQYF. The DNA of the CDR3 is TGTGCCAGCAGCCCGAGGGAACAACTAGCCAAAAACATTCAGTACTTC.

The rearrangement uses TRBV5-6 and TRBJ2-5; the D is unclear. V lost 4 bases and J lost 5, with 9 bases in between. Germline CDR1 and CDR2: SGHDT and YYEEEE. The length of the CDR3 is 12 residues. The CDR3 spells CASSRNAETQYF. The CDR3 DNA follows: TGTGCCAGCAGCAGGAACGCGGAGACCCAGTACTTC.

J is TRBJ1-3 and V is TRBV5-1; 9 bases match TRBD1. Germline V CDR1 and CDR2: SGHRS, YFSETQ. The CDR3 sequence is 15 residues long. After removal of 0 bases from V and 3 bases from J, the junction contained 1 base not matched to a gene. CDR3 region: CASSLDRGLGNTIYF. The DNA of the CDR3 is TGCGCCAGCAGCTTGGACAGGGGGCTTGGAAACACCATATATTTT.

CDR3 amino acids: CASSAAEGINSPLHF. The CDR3, as DNA: TGTGCCAGCAGCGCCGCCGAGGGGATTAATTCACCCCTCCACTTT. The V gene is TRBV2, the J gene TRBJ1-6, with a weak D call TRBD1 (5 bases). Trimming stripped 6 bases from V and 6 bases from J, with 15 bases between. This CDR3 spans 15 amino acids. CDR1 and CDR2 from the germline V gene are SNHLY and FYNNEI.

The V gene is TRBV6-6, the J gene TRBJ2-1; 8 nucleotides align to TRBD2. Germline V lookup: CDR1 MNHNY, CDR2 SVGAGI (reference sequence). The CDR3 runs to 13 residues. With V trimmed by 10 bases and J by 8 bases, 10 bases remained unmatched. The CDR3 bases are TGTGCCACCAACCGAGCGGGAGACTATGAGCAGTTCTTC. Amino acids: CATNRAGDYEQFF.

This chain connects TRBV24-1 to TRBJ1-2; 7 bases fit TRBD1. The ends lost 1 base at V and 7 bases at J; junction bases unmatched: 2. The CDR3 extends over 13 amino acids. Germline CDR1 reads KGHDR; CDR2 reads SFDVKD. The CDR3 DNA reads TGTGCCACCAGTGATTTAGGGGGCGGTGGCTACACCTTC. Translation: CATSDLGGGGYTF.